These 3 T cell receptor beta chains were sequenced from one sample in a study of T cells after yellow fever vaccination. Using its own MiXCR run on the 5' RACE reads, TCRdb lists one record per CDR3 protein. The sample has under 400,000 distinct CDR3 sequences; around a tenth are singletons. This specimen was PBMCs, taken on the day of the first yellow fever vaccination. These receptors originate from a man aged 18-30 years who received the YFV17D yellow fever vaccine.

This clonotype was found a few times. The chain combines TRBV24-1 with TRBJ2-1, with D possibly TRBD1 on 6 matching bases. V was shortened by 1 base and J by 6 bases, with 9 bases between the two germline ends. The CDR3 covers 14 residues. Germline loops: CDR1 KGHDR, CDR2 SFDVKD. For the CDR3, the DNA is TGTGCCACCAGTGATTTTAACAGGGCCAATGAGCAGTTCTTC. This codes for CATSDFNRANEQFF.

The chain couples TRBV4-3 to TRBJ2-7, with D perhaps assigned TRBD1 or TRBD2 (5 bases each). V was shortened by 2 bases and J by 1 base, with 18 bases between the two germline ends. The CDR3 is 17 residues long. Germline CDR1 LGHNA, CDR2 YSLEER. The CDR3 sequence: CASSQSWDDFHSYEQYF. The CDR3 DNA sequence: TGCGCCAGCAGCCAAAGTTGGGACGACTTTCATTCCTACGAGCAGTACTTC.

J is TRBJ2-6 and V is TRBV5-1; no definite D call. With 0 bases removed from V and 0 bases from J, the gap between germline ends came to 7 bases. Germline V gene sequence: CDR1 SGHRS, CDR2 YFSETQ. The CDR3 loop spans 16 amino acids. This CDR3 is CASSLVQPSGANVLTF. CDR3 DNA sequence: TGCGCCAGCAGCTTGGTACAGCCCTCTGGGGCCAACGTCCTGACTTTC.